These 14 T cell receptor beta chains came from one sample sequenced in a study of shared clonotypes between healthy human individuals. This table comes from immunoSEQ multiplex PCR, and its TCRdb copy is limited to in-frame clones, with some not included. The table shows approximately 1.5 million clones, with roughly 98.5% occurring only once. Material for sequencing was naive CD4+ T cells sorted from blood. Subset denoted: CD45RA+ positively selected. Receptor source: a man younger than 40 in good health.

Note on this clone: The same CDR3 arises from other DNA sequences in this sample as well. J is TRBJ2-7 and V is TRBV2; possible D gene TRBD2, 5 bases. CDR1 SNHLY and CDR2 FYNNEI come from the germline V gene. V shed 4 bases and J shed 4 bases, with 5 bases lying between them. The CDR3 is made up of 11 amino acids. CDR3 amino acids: CASSGRYEQYF. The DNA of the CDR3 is TGTGCCAGCAGTGGGAGGTACGAGCAGTACTTC.

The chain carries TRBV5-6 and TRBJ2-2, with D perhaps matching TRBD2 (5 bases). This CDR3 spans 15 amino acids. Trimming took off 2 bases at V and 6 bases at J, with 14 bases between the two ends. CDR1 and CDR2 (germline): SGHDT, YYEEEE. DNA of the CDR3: TGTGCCAGCAGCTTTTCTCCTAGCCGCCCCGGGGAGCTGTTTTTT. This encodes CASSFSPSRPGELFF.

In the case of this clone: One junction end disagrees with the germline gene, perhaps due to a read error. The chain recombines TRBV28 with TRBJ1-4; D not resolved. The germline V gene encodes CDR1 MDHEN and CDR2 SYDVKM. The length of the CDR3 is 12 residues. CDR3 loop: CASSLKGVKHAF. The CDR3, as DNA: TGTGCCAGCAGTTTGAAGGGAGTGAAGCACGCCTTT.

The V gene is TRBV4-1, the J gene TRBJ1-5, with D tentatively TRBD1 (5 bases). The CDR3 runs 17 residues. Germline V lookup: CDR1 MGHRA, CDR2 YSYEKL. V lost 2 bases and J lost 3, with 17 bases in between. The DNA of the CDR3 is TGCGCCAGCAGCCAAATATGGGGTGCAGGGTTCAATCAGCCCCAGCATTTT. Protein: CASSQIWGAGFNQPQHF.

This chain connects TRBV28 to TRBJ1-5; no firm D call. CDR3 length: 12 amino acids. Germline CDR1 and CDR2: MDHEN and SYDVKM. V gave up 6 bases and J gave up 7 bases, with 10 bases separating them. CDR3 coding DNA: TGTGCCAGCAGGCAAGCACCCCAGCCCCAGCATTTT. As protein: CASRQAPQPQHF. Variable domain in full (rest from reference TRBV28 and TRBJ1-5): DVKVTQSSRYLVKRTGEKVFLECVQDMDHENMFWYRQDPGLGLRLIYFSYDVKMKEKGDIPEGYSVSREKKERFSLILESASTNQTSMYLCASRQAPQPQHFGDGTRLSIL.

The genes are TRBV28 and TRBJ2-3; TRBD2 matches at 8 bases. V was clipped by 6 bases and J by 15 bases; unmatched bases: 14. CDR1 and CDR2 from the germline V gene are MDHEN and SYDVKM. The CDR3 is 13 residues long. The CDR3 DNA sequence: TGTGCCAGCAGCTCAGGGACTAGGGCCGGTCCCTATTTT. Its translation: CASSSGTRAGPYF.

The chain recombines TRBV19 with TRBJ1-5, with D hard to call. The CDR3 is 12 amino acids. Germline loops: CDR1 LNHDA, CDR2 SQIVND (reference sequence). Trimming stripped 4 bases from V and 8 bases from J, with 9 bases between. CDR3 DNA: TGTGCCAGTAGTAGACCGGTTGAGCCCCAGCATTTT. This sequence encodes CASSRPVEPQHF. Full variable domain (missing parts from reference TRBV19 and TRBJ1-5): DGGITQSPKYLFRKEGQNVTLSCEQNLNHDAMYWYRQDPGQGLRLIYYSQIVNDFQKGDIAEGYSVSREKKESFPLTVTSAQKNPTAFYLCASSRPVEPQHFGDGTRLSIL.

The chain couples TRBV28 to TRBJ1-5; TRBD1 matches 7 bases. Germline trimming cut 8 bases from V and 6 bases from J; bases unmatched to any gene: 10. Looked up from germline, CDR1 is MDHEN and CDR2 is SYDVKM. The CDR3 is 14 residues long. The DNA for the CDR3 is TGTGCCAGCCTACAGGGGCGGAGGGTTCAGCCCCAGCATTTT. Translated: CASLQGRRVQPQHF.

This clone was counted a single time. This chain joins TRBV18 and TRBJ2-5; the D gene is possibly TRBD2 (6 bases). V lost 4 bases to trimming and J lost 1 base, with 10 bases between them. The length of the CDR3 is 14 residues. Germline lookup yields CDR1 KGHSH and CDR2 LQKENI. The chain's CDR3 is CASSLLASQETQYF. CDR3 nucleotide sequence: TGTGCCAGCTCACTTCTAGCGAGCCAAGAGACCCAGTACTTC.

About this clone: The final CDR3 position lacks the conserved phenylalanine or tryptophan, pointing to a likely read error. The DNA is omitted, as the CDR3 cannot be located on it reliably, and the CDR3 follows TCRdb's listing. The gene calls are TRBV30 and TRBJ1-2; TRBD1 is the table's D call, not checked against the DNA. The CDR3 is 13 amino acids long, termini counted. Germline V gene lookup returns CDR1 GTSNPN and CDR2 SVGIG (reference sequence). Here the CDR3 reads CAWREGQASFGDT.

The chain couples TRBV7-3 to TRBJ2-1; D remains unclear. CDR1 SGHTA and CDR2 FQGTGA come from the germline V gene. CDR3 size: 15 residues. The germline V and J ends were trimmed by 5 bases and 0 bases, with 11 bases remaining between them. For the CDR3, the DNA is TGTGCCAGCAGCGCTGGCTCGAGCTCCTACAATGAGCAGTTCTTC. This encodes CASSAGSSSYNEQFF. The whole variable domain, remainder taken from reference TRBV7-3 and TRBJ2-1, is GAGVSQTPSNKVTEKGKYVELRCDPISGHTALYWYRQSLGQGPEFLIYFQGTGAADDSGLPNDRFFAVRPEGSVSTLKIQRTERGDSAVYLCASSAGSSSYNEQFFGPGTRLTVL.

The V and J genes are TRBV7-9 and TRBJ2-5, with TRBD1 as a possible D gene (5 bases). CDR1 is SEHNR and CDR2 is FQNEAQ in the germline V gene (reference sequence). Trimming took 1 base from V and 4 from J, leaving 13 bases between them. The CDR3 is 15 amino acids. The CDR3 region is CASSLVGQTGETQYF. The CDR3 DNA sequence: TGTGCCAGCAGCTTAGTAGGACAAACGGGAGAGACCCAGTACTTC. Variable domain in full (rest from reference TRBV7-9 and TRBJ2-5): DTGVSQNPRHKITKRGQNVTFRCDPISEHNRLYWYRQTLGQGPEFLTYFQNEAQLEKSRLLSDRFSAERPKGSFSTLEIQRTEQGDSAMYLCASSLVGQTGETQYFGPGTRLLVL.

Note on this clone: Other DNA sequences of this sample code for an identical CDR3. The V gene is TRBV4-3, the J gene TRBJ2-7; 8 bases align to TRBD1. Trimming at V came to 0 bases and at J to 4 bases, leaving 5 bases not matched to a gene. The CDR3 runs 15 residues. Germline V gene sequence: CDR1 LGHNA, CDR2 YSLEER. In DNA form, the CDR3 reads TGCGCCAGCAGCCAAGAGGGGCAGGGGGCTTACGAGCAGTACTTC. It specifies CASSQEGQGAYEQYF.

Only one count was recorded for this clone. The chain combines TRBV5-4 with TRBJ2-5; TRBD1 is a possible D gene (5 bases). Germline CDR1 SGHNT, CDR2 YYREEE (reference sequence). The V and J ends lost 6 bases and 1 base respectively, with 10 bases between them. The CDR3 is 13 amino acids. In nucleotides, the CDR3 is TGTGCCAGCACCATGGGGCCCCAAGAGACCCAGTACTTC. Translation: CASTMGPQETQYF.